The next 21 T cell receptor beta chains were all read from a single sample in a study of T cells in tumors after PD-1 blockade. Produced via immunoSEQ multiplex PCR; TCRdb's table is partial and in-frame only. Of about 47,000 clones listed, approximately 75% were seen once; the top ten hold roughly 17%. This sample comprised PBMCs, obtained before anti-PD-1 treatment. The receptor source for this set is a human donor with basal cell carcinoma.

Concerning this clone: Other DNA sequences within the sample encode an identical CDR3. This sequence joins TRBV9 and TRBJ2-2, with D perhaps TRBD1 or TRBD2 (6 bases each). The V and J ends lost 0 bases and 5 bases respectively, with 11 bases between them. The CDR3 has 15 residues. Germline CDR1 and CDR2: SGDLS and YYNGEE. The DNA of the CDR3 is TGTGCCAGCAGCGTAGGGGGGGCCGGAACCGGGGAGCTGTTTTTT. Amino acid sequence: CASSVGGAGTGELFF.

This clone appeared a single time. V gene TRBV18 combines with J gene TRBJ2-5; possible D gene TRBD1, 5 bases. The germline gives CDR1 KGHSH, CDR2 LQKENI. V was clipped by 4 bases and J by 2 bases, with 11 bases between them. The CDR3 runs to 14 residues. The CDR3 DNA is TGTGCCAGCTCACGAAGGGGTCTACAAGAGACCCAGTACTTC. Protein product: CASSRRGLQETQYF.

The genes are TRBV9 and TRBJ2-2; TRBD2 matches at 12 bases. J gave up 7 bases and V 0 bases, and 4 bases lay outside the gene matches. The CDR3 contains 16 residues. The germline V gene has CDR1 SGDLS and CDR2 YYNGEE. The CDR3 sequence: CASSVALAGGNGELFF. CDR3 in DNA: TGTGCCAGCAGCGTAGCTCTAGCGGGGGGGAACGGGGAGCTGTTTTTT.

The chain carries TRBV6-2 or TRBV6-3 and TRBJ2-7; D uncertain. Germline V CDR1 and CDR2: MNHEY, SVGEGT. V was clipped by 2 bases and J by 0 bases, with 11 bases between them. CDR3 length equals 15 residues. The CDR3 loop reads CASSYLDWNSYEQYF. The CDR3 DNA follows: TGTGCCAGCAGTTACCTAGACTGGAACTCCTACGAGCAGTACTTC.

The chain carries TRBV3-1 (or the pseudogene TRBV3-2) and TRBJ2-5; maybe TRBD1 (6 bases). Germline V gene data show CDR1 as LGHDT and CDR2 as YNNKEL (reference sequence). V lost 3 bases to trimming and J lost 2 bases, with 16 bases between them. The CDR3 has 16 amino acids. For the CDR3, the DNA is TGTGCCAGCAGCCAGCTGGACAGTTCAGTACAAGAGACCCAGTACTTC. This codes for CASSQLDSSVQETQYF.

V is TRBV7-9 and J is TRBJ1-4; perhaps TRBD1 as D (6 bases). This CDR3 spans 15 amino acids. The germline CDR1 and CDR2 sequences are SEHNR and FQNEAQ (reference sequence). Trimming took off 1 base at V and 8 bases at J, with 14 bases between the two ends. The CDR3 DNA reads as TGTGCCAGCAGCTTAGGGGCAGGGGCCAGGGAAAAACTGTTTTTT. Protein: CASSLGAGAREKLFF.

The chain employs TRBV7-2 and TRBJ2-5, with 7 bases that match TRBD1. Germline V lookup: CDR1 SGHTA, CDR2 FQGNSA. The CDR3 is 14 residues long. The V and J ends lost 4 bases and 5 bases, in that order; junction bases with no gene match: 7. The CDR3 region has the DNA TGTGCCAGCAGCTACAGGGGCGTGCGGGAGACCCAGTACTTC. Encoded protein: CASSYRGVRETQYF.

This clone was detected many times. V usage is TRBV4-1 and J usage is TRBJ1-4; no definite D call. Germline V gene sequence: CDR1 MGHRA, CDR2 YSYEKL. This CDR3 contains 17 residues. V lost 0 bases and J lost 4, with 15 bases in between. Here the CDR3 DNA reads TGCGCCAGCAGCCAAGATCCGACGGCAGCGATTAATGAAAAACTGTTTTTT. Amino acid sequence: CASSQDPTAAINEKLFF.

This clone was counted only a few times. The V gene is TRBV4-1, the J gene TRBJ1-2, with 9 positions matching TRBD1. The CDR3 loop spans 14 amino acids. Looked up from germline, CDR1 is MGHRA and CDR2 is YSYEKL. V shed 6 bases and J 2 bases; nucleotides not matched to a gene: 4. In DNA form, the CDR3 reads TGCGCCAGCAGAGTCGGGACAGGGAACTATGGCTACACCTTC. This sequence encodes CASRVGTGNYGYTF.

The rearrangement joins TRBV7-2 to TRBJ2-1, with D possibly matching TRBD2 (6 bases). Germline CDR1 reads SGHTA; CDR2 reads FQGNSA. V gave up 4 bases and J gave up 0 bases, with 10 bases separating them. The CDR3 totals 15 residues. The CDR3 DNA sequence: TGTGCCAGCAGCTCCGAGCGGGCCTCCTACAATGAGCAGTTCTTC. Translating it yields CASSSERASYNEQFF.

This clone came up a few times. J is TRBJ2-7 and V is TRBV5-6, with D possibly TRBD1 on 5 matching bases. Germline CDR1 and CDR2: SGHDT and YYEEEE. V shed 6 bases and J shed 6 bases, with 13 bases lying between them. The CDR3 spans 12 residues. This CDR3 reads CASKAGPGEQYF. DNA for the CDR3: TGTGCCAGCAAAGCAGGGCCTGGCGAGCAGTACTTC.

This sequence joins TRBV6-6 and TRBJ1-2; D uncertain. The CDR3 sequence is 15 residues long. The germline gives CDR1 MNHNY, CDR2 SVGAGI (reference sequence). V was cut by 2 bases and J by 4 bases, with 14 bases left in between. The CDR3 sequence is CASSYGLGRVYGYTF. CDR3 nucleotides: TGTGCCAGCAGTTACGGGCTGGGTCGGGTCTATGGCTACACCTTC.

The V and J genes are TRBV29-1 and TRBJ2-1; 7 nucleotides line up with TRBD1. Trimming removed 0 bases from V and 4 bases from J; junction bases left unmatched: 9. This CDR3 has 16 amino acids. The germline CDR1 and CDR2 sequences are SQVTM and ANQGSEA. The chain's CDR3 is CSVEDPDRATYNEQFF. CDR3 coding DNA: TGCAGCGTTGAAGACCCCGACAGGGCAACATACAATGAGCAGTTCTTC.

The V call is TRBV28, the J call TRBJ1-2; D unresolved. Germline values: CDR1 MDHEN, CDR2 SYDVKM. V lost 1 base, J lost 1 base, and 7 bases lay in between. The CDR3 contains 14 residues. The DNA for the CDR3 is TGTGCCAGCAGTTTATCCACTGGTAACTATGGCTACACCTTC. This encodes CASSLSTGNYGYTF.

The rearrangement links TRBV12-3 or TRBV12-4 to TRBJ1-6; D not resolved. The CDR3 runs 13 residues. V lost 3 bases, J lost 7 bases, and 7 bases lay in between. CDR3 coding DNA: TGTGCCAGCAGTTTGGCGGACAATTCACCCCTCCACTTT. This sequence encodes CASSLADNSPLHF.

The rearrangement joins TRBV2 to TRBJ2-2; 9 bases match TRBD2. CDR3 length equals 15 residues. CDR1 and CDR2 from the germline V gene are SNHLY and FYNNEI. After removal of 6 bases from V and 5 bases from J, the junction contained 7 bases not matched to a gene. The CDR3: CASRKAGGPTGELFF. The CDR3 DNA follows: TGTGCCAGCAGAAAAGCGGGGGGCCCAACCGGGGAGCTGTTTTTT.

This clone has only a few counts. This chain connects TRBV6-1 to TRBJ1-1; D remains unclear. The CDR3 is made up of 13 amino acids. The germline V gene encodes CDR1 MNHNS and CDR2 SASEGT. V was trimmed by 2 bases and J by 1 base, leaving 5 bases between them. The CDR3 sequence is CASSERENTEAFF. The CDR3 DNA follows: TGTGCCAGCAGTGAAAGAGAGAACACTGAAGCTTTCTTT.

This chain connects TRBV27 to TRBJ2-2; D is perhaps TRBD2 (5 bases). Trimming left V 6 bases short and J 1 base short, with 15 bases between. CDR3 length: 16 residues. Germline V gives CDR1 MNHEY, CDR2 SMNVEV (reference sequence). The CDR3 loop is CASSSGSGGNTGELFF. CDR3 DNA: TGTGCCAGCAGCTCGGGGTCAGGAGGGAACACCGGGGAGCTGTTTTTT.

This chain connects TRBV6-5 to TRBJ2-1; D tentatively reads TRBD1 or TRBD2 (5 bases each). The CDR3 spans 14 residues. The germline V gene has CDR1 MNHEY and CDR2 SVGAGI. With 7 bases removed from V and 5 bases from J, the gap between germline ends came to 15 bases. The CDR3 sequence: CASIMGVSDNEQFF. The DNA for the CDR3 is TGTGCCAGCATTATGGGGGTATCGGACAATGAGCAGTTCTTC.

Judged by abundance, this clone is medium-sized (0.01 to 0.1%). The V call is TRBV7-6, the J call TRBJ2-1; 14 bases line up with TRBD2. V lost 5 bases and J lost 3; bases outside the gene matches: 9. This CDR3 is 18 amino acids long. Looked up from germline, CDR1 is SGHVS and CDR2 is FNYEAQ. The CDR3 sequence is CASSTRLAGGLGYNEQFF. The CDR3 coding sequence is TGTGCCAGCAGCACCCGACTAGCGGGGGGGCTGGGCTACAATGAGCAGTTCTTC.

The CDR3 sequence: CASSVAPGTPNTGELFF. In DNA form, the CDR3 reads TGTGCCAGCAGCGTAGCCCCCGGGACTCCGAACACCGGGGAGCTGTTTTTT. This chain connects TRBV9 to TRBJ2-2; TRBD2 might be the D (6 bases). Trimming took off 0 bases at V and 0 bases at J, with 12 bases between the two ends. The CDR3 sequence is 17 residues long. In germline, CDR1 is SGDLS, CDR2 YYNGEE.